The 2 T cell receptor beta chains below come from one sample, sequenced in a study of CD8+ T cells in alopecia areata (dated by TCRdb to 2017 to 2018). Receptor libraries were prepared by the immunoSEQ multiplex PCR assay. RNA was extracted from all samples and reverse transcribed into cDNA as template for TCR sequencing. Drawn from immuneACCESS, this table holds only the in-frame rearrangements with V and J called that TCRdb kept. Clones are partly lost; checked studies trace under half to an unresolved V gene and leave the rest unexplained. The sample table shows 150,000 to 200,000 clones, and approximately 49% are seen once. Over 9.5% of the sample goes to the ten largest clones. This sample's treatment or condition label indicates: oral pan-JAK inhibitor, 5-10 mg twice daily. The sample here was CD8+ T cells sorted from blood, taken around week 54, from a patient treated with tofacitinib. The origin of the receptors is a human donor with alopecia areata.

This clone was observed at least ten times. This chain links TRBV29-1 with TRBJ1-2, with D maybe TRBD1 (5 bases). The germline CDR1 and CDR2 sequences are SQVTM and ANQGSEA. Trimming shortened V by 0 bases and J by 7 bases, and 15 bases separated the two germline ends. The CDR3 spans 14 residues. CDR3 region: CSVEDMGQGGGYTF. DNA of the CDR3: TGCAGCGTTGAAGATATGGGGCAGGGTGGTGGCTACACCTTC. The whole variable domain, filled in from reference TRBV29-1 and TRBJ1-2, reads SAVISQKPSRDICQRGTSLTIQCQVDSQVTMMFWYRQQPGQSLTLIATANQGSEATYESGFVIDKFPISRPNLTFSTLTVSNMSPEDSSIYLCSVEDMGQGGGYTFGSGTRLTVV.

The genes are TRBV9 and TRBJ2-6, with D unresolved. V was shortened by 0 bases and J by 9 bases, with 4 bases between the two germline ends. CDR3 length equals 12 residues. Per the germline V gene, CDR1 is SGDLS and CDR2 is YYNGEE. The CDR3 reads CASSVGNNVLTF. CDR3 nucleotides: TGTGCCAGCAGCGTAGGGAACAACGTCCTGACTTTC.